Each of the 21 T cell receptor beta chains below was sequenced from the same sample in a study of T cell repertoires in cytomegalovirus infection. Antigens of these TCRs are unknown. TCRdb recomputed calls from the reads with MiXCR, one row per CDR3 protein. The table has around 710,000 distinct CDR3 sequences, almost 30% seen once; the top ten hold over 10%. The sample here was cultured CD8+ T cells from PBMCs, taken from culture after CMV antigen stimulation. These receptors came from a human donor in good health (CMV status not recorded). Some clones in this sample may be carry-over from other donors' samples.

The chain has TRBV6-5 and TRBJ2-1; D is possibly TRBD2 (5 bases). Germline CDR1 is MNHEY and CDR2 is SVGAGI. This CDR3 has 13 amino acids. The V gene lost 7 bases and the J gene lost 6 bases, with 13 bases spanning the gap. CDR3 protein: CASTDSAGNEQFF. The DNA of the CDR3 is TGTGCCAGCACCGACTCCGCGGGCAATGAGCAGTTCTTC.

The sample holds a few counts of this clonotype. The chain uses TRBV12-3 or TRBV12-4 and TRBJ1-5, with D tentatively TRBD1 (5 bases). The length of the CDR3 is 13 residues. Trimming removed 8 bases from V and 4 bases from J, with 12 bases in between. CDR3 bases: TGTGCCAGCGCAATTCAGGGTAATCAGCCCCAGCATTTT. This encodes CASAIQGNQPQHF.

The genes are TRBV6-5 and TRBJ2-1; no definite D call. Looked up from germline, CDR1 is MNHEY and CDR2 is SVGAGI. V lost 3 bases, J lost 9 bases, and 9 bases lay in between. This CDR3 is 12 amino acids long. The CDR3 sequence: CASSYIPGEQFF. The CDR3, as DNA: TGTGCCAGCAGTTATATCCCGGGTGAGCAGTTCTTC.

In its sample, this clonotype was seen many times. The chain employs TRBV7-8 and TRBJ1-1, with no clear D. V was trimmed by 1 base and J by 2 bases, leaving 8 bases between them. The CDR3 runs to 14 residues. CDR1 is SGHVS, CDR2 FQNEAQ, per germline. The CDR3 protein is CASSLDILNTEAFF. The CDR3 DNA reads TGTGCCAGCAGCTTAGATATTCTAAACACTGAAGCTTTCTTT.

The chain carries TRBV12-3 or TRBV12-4 and TRBJ1-6; TRBD1 might be the D (5 bases). This CDR3 contains 15 residues. V was cut by 8 bases and J by 7 bases, with 18 bases left in between. CDR3 DNA sequence: TGTGCCAGCGCCCGGGGTAGGGGAAAAAATTCACCCCTCCACTTT. It encodes CASARGRGKNSPLHF.

This clonotype was seen a few times. The chain uses TRBV2 and TRBJ1-5; 11 nucleotides line up with TRBD1. The CDR3 covers 17 residues. Trimming at V came to 2 bases and at J to 6 bases, leaving 9 bases not matched to a gene. CDR1 and CDR2 (germline): SNHLY, FYNNEI. CDR3 nucleotides: TGTGCCAGCAGTGAATGGGTTGTGGACAGGGGGCCTCAGCCCCAGCATTTT. Translating gives CASSEWVVDRGPQPQHF.

The rearrangement uses TRBV5-5 and TRBJ2-1, with D perhaps matching TRBD1 or TRBD2 (5 bases each). The CDR3 is 15 amino acids. Germline V CDR1 and CDR2: SGHKS, YYEKEE (reference sequence). V was cut by 7 bases and J by 4 bases, with 18 bases left in between. CDR3 nucleotide sequence: TGTGCCAGCGCGCCATCGGGGCTGGTGTACAATGAGCAGTTCTTC. Encoded protein: CASAPSGLVYNEQFF.

The sample holds a few counts of this clonotype. The genes are TRBV7-9 and TRBJ2-2, with 12 bases aligning to TRBD2. Germline-derived CDR1 and CDR2 are SEHNR and FQNEAQ (reference sequence). After removal of 3 bases from V and 0 bases from J, the junction contained 11 bases not matched to a gene. The CDR3 extends over 20 amino acids. The CDR3 reads CASSFSLAGGNSANTGELFF. CDR3 DNA sequence: TGTGCCAGCAGCTTCAGTCTAGCGGGGGGGAACTCTGCGAACACCGGGGAGCTGTTTTTT.

CDR3 nucleotides: TGTGCCAGCAGCCAAGAAGAGGCCGACTATGGCTACACCTTC. Translated, it gives CASSQEEADYGYTF. V usage is TRBV14 and J usage is TRBJ1-2, with unresolved D. Trimming shortened V by 0 bases and J by 3 bases, and 8 bases separated the two germline ends. The CDR3 is 14 amino acids. Germline V gene sequence: CDR1 SGHDN, CDR2 FVKESK. The entire variable domain, with the rest obtained from reference TRBV14 and TRBJ1-2, is as follows: EAGVTQFPSHSVIEKGQTVTLRCDPISGHDNLYWYRRVMGKEIKFLLHFVKESKQDESGMPNNRFLAERTGGTYSTLKVQPAELEDSGVYFCASSQEEADYGYTFGSGTRLTVV.

V gene TRBV3-1 combines with J gene TRBJ2-2; 9 bases line up with TRBD1. J gave up 3 bases and V 2 bases, and 7 bases lay outside the gene matches. Germline V gene lookup returns CDR1 LGHDT and CDR2 YNNKEL (reference sequence). CDR3 length: 17 residues. The CDR3 DNA is TGTGCCAGCAGCCAAAGATTAGGGACAGGGCACACCGGGGAGCTGTTTTTT. Translation gives CASSQRLGTGHTGELFF.

The chain is built from TRBV6-1 and TRBJ1-3; TRBD1 agrees at 9 bases. The germline V gene has CDR1 MNHNS and CDR2 SASEGT. The CDR3 is 17 amino acids. V was clipped by 3 bases and J by 3 bases; unmatched bases: 9. The CDR3 is CASSDPGQGPDGNTIYF. The CDR3 DNA reads TGTGCCAGCAGTGACCCGGGACAGGGTCCAGATGGAAACACCATATATTTT.

V is TRBV6-2 or TRBV6-3 and J is TRBJ1-5; D is undetermined. The CDR3 loop spans 15 amino acids. Germline CDR1 reads MNHEY; CDR2 reads SVGEGT. Trimming stripped 6 bases from V and 2 bases from J, with 14 bases between. The CDR3, as DNA: TGTGCCAGCAGCGACGGGGAGTTGGGCAATCAGCCCCAGCATTTT. This encodes CASSDGELGNQPQHF.

The chain employs TRBV6-1 and TRBJ1-1; D call uncertain. The germline V and J ends were trimmed by 6 bases and 10 bases, with 15 bases remaining between them. The CDR3 covers 12 residues. Germline V gives CDR1 MNHNS, CDR2 SASEGT. This CDR3 is CASSRDPRGAFF. The CDR3 DNA is TGTGCCAGCAGCCGGGATCCCAGAGGAGCTTTCTTT.

This clonotype was seen ten or more times. The CDR3: CASSSPDGEAFF. Here the CDR3 DNA reads TGTGCCAGCAGCTCCCCCGACGGGGAAGCTTTCTTT. V and J are TRBV7-6 and TRBJ1-1; D not resolved. Germline V CDR1 and CDR2: SGHVS, FNYEAQ. V was trimmed by 4 bases and J by 8 bases, leaving 11 bases between them. The CDR3 is 12 amino acids.

This clonotype has just a few counts. This sequence joins TRBV6-5 and TRBJ2-6; D not resolved. The CDR3 is made up of 15 amino acids. Germline V lookup: CDR1 MNHEY, CDR2 SVGAGI. Trimming cost V 4 bases and J 6 bases, with 13 bases left between them. The DNA for the CDR3 is TGTGCCAGCAGTTCTACAGCGTTTGAGGCCAACGTCCTGACTTTC. Amino acid sequence: CASSSTAFEANVLTF.

The rearrangement links TRBV6-2 or TRBV6-3 to TRBJ1-2; D gene ambiguous. Germline CDR1 reads MNHEY; CDR2 reads SVGEGT. V was trimmed by 0 bases and J by 5 bases, leaving 13 bases between them. This CDR3 is built from 15 residues. The CDR3 spells CASSYSATLRYGYTF. CDR3 bases: TGTGCCAGCAGTTACTCTGCGACGCTACGATATGGCTACACCTTC.

The chain combines TRBV6-2 or TRBV6-3 with TRBJ1-3, with D unresolved. CDR1 is MNHEY and CDR2 is SVGEGT in the germline V gene. Trimming took off 1 base at V and 0 bases at J, with 13 bases between the two ends. This CDR3 has 17 residues. The CDR3 DNA reads as TGTGCCAGCAGTTACTTCCTACAGCAAACCTCTGGAAACACCATATATTTT. Translation: CASSYFLQQTSGNTIYF.

This clonotype turned up a few times. The chain carries TRBV6-6 and TRBJ2-7; possibly TRBD1 or TRBD2 for D (5 bases each). Germline CDR1 is MNHNY and CDR2 is SVGAGI (reference sequence). The CDR3 has 12 residues. The germline V and J ends were trimmed by 8 bases and 0 bases, with 8 bases remaining between them. CDR3 amino acids: CASEGSSYEQYV. CDR3 coding DNA: TGTGCCAGCGAGGGGAGCTCCTACGAGCAGTACGTC.

The rearrangement links TRBV5-6 to TRBJ2-3; 15 bases are shared with TRBD2. V lost 2 bases to trimming and J lost 4 bases; unmatched junction nucleotides: 2. Germline values: CDR1 SGHDT, CDR2 YYEEEE. The CDR3 length is 16 residues. The CDR3 loop is CASSFGLAGGPDTQYF. The CDR3 DNA reads TGTGCCAGCAGCTTCGGACTAGCGGGGGGGCCAGATACGCAGTATTTT.

This clonotype was seen only a few times. The genes are TRBV7-3 and TRBJ2-3; D might be TRBD1 or TRBD2, each matching 5 bases. Germline V lookup: CDR1 SGHTA, CDR2 FQGTGA. The CDR3 is 15 residues long. V lost 1 base to trimming and J lost 2 bases, with 10 bases between them. The CDR3 loop is CASSLNGGNTDTQYF. The CDR3 DNA reads TGTGCCAGCAGCTTAAATGGGGGAAACACAGATACGCAGTATTTT. The complete variable domain, with remaining parts taken from reference TRBV7-3 and TRBJ2-3, reads GAGVSQTPSNKVTEKGKYVELRCDPISGHTALYWYRQSLGQGPEFLIYFQGTGAADDSGLPNDRFFAVRPEGSVSTLKIQRTERGDSAVYLCASSLNGGNTDTQYFGPGTRLTVL.

The rearrangement uses TRBV20-1 and TRBJ2-1, with D perhaps TRBD1 (6 bases). Looked up from germline, CDR1 is DFQATT and CDR2 is SNEGSKA (reference sequence). The V and J ends lost 4 bases and 2 bases respectively, with 12 bases between them. This CDR3 contains 14 residues. CDR3 sequence: CSATGTKPYNEQFF. The CDR3 DNA is TGCAGTGCTACCGGGACAAAACCCTACAATGAGCAGTTCTTC.